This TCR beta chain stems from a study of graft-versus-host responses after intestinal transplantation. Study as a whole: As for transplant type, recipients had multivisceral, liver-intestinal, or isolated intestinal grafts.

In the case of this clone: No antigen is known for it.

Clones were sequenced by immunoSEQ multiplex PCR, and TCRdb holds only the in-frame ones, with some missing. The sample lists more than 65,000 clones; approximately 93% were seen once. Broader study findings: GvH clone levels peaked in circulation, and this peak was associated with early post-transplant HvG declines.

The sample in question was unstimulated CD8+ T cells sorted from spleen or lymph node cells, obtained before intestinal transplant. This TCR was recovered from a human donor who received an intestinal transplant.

CDR3 loop: CASSFEDNYEQYF. The CDR3 nucleotides read TGTGCCAGCAGCTTCGAGGACAACTACGAGCAGTACTTC. The rearrangement joins TRBV7-9 to TRBJ2-7; a weak D match, TRBD1 (5 bases). Trimming left V 3 bases short and J 3 bases short, with 9 bases between. The germline V gene has CDR1 SEHNR and CDR2 FQNEAQ (reference sequence). This CDR3 has 13 amino acids.